This T cell receptor beta chain emerged from a study of patients and donors after allogeneic stem cell transplantation. This CDR3 region has 14 residues. Trimming removed 0 bases from V and 8 bases from J, with 10 bases in between. TCRdb re-analysed the RT-PCR reads in MiXCR, keeping a single row per CDR3 protein. Of 920,000 or so distinct CDR3 sequences in the sample, about a sixth are singletons; the top ten hold 6%. The clonotype was recovered from a human donor who was either an allogeneic HSCT recipient or a stem cell or donor lymphocyte infusion donor (not recorded which). It is not recorded whose cells these are; they may come from a transplant donor. This chain uses TRBV12-3 or TRBV12-4 with TRBJ1-4; D is undetermined. The sequenced sample was blood, either unsorted or a sorted T cell fraction (not recorded which). This CDR3 is CASSLATPKEKLFF. For the CDR3, the DNA is TGTGCCAGCAGTTTAGCAACACCCAAGGAAAAACTGTTTTTT.